Listed below are T cell receptor beta chains from one sample, sequenced in a study of T cell therapy product for transplant patients. Using immunoSEQ multiplex PCR, the repertoire was profiled, and TCRdb retains in-frame clones only, with some absent. The sample gives about 880 clones, roughly 45% of which show up once; over 20% is in the top ten. Their target antigens are unknown. Material: a sorted cell population cultured from PBMCs. The receptors derive from an adult in good health. Each CDR3 is given with its conserved first and last residue. Fields, in order: D gene, J gene, clone size, V gene, CDR3 protein, CDR3 DNA. D genes are given only for firm matches. Clone sizes are given selectively: once, few, many, or a class where the clone is expanded.

TRBD1	TRBJ1-1	once	TRBV7-2	CASSSSTGRRGNTEAFF	TGTGCCAGCAGCTCCTCGACAGGGCGAAGGGGGAACACTGAAGCTTTCTTT
NA	TRBJ1-6	few	TRBV30	CAWRGHYNSPLHF	TGTGCCTGGAGGGGCCATTATAATTCACCCCTCCACTTT
NA	TRBJ1-3	NA	TRBV19	CATKGDTYSGNTIYF	TGTGCAACAAAAGGGGACACCTACTCTGGAAACACCATATATTTT
TRBD2	TRBJ2-1	few	TRBV5-1	CASSLGAGGFEQFF	TGCGCCAGCAGCTTGGGGGCGGGGGGGTTTGAGCAGTTCTTC
TRBD1	TRBJ1-2	large	TRBV6-5	CASSYQTGTAYGYTF	TGTGCCAGCAGTTACCAGACCGGGACAGCCTATGGCTACACCTTC
NA	TRBJ1-5	once	TRBV7-9	CASSLGGFEGQPQHF	TGTGCCAGCAGTTTAGGAGGTTTCGAAGGACAGCCCCAGCATTTT
NA	TRBJ1-4	NA	TRBV7-2	CASSWAGARGEKLFF	TGTGCCAGCAGCTGGGCCGGGGCGAGGGGTGAAAAACTGTTTTTT
NA	TRBJ2-3	NA	TRBV5-6	CASSLSGGQSTDTQYF	TGTGCCAGCAGCTTGAGTGGGGGGCAAAGCACAGATACGCAGTATTTT
NA	TRBJ2-5	NA	TRBV6-5	CASCRALKETQYF	TGTGCCAGCTGTAGGGCCCTGAAAGAGACCCAGTACTTC
NA	TRBJ1-1	few	TRBV29-1	CSVGTLEAFF	TGCAGCGTCGGGACCCTTGAAGCTTTCTTT
TRBD1	TRBJ1-2	NA	TRBV30	CAWSARGDYGYTF	TGTGCCTGGAGTGCCAGGGGGGACTATGGCTACACCTTC
NA	TRBJ1-2	NA	TRBV19	CASSRGAASLGYTF	TGTGCCAGTAGTAGGGGGGCTGCATCCCTCGGCTACACCTTC
TRBD1	TRBJ1-2	medium-sized	TRBV29-1	CSVEPGTGGFYGYTF	TGCAGCGTTGAACCCGGGACAGGGGGCTTCTATGGCTACACCTTC
TRBD2	TRBJ2-7	NA	TRBV14	CASSPGGQVEQYF	TGTGCCAGCAGCCCGGGAGGCCAAGTCGAGCAGTACTTC
NA	TRBJ2-3	NA	TRBV20-1	CSVVSMGTQYF	TGCAGTGTTGTCTCTATGGGAACGCAGTATTTT
NA	TRBJ1-2	medium-sized	TRBV5-4	CASSPRQATNYGYTF	TGTGCCAGCAGCCCACGACAGGCAACTAACTATGGCTACACCTTC
NA	TRBJ2-1	few	TRBV5-1	CASSLSGNEQFF	TGCGCCAGCAGCTTGAGTGGCAATGAGCAGTTCTTC
NA	TRBJ1-1	medium-sized	TRBV30	CAWSAQTEAFF	TGTGCCTGGAGTGCCCAGACTGAAGCTTTCTTT
NA	TRBJ2-3	NA	TRBV11-2	CASSPPGGGVSSQYF	TGTGCCAGCAGCCCACCGGGCGGGGGCGTTAGTTCGCAGTATTTT
NA	TRBJ2-1	medium-sized	TRBV11-3	CASSLEANEQFF	TGTGCCAGCAGCTTAGAGGCCAATGAGCAGTTCTTC
NA	TRBJ2-2	few	TRBV4-3	CASSPTLGWDGELFF	TGCGCCAGCAGCCCAACGTTGGGGTGGGACGGGGAGCTGTTTTTT
NA	TRBJ1-2	medium-sized	TRBV19	CASNRRAGMSYGYTF	TGTGCCAGTAACCGCCGGGCAGGGATGAGCTATGGCTACACCTTC
NA	TRBJ1-6	NA	TRBV7-9	CASSLGQADNSPLHF	TGTGCCAGCAGCTTAGGTCAGGCAGATAATTCACCCCTCCACTTT
NA	TRBJ1-3	NA	TRBV21-1	CARRPGTTVSGNTIYF	TGTGCCAGAAGACCCGGGACAACCGTCTCTGGAAACACCATATATTTT
NA	TRBJ2-1	few	TRBV6-5	CASSYTASYNEQFF	TGTGCCAGCAGTTACACAGCGTCCTACAATGAGCAGTTCTTC
NA	TRBJ1-2	NA	TRBV29-1	CSVESPGYGYTF	TGCAGCGTTGAGAGTCCGGGCTATGGCTACACCTTC
NA	TRBJ1-6	NA	TRBV9	CASSVDGSYNSPLHF	TGTGCCAGCAGCGTAGATGGTTCCTATAATTCACCCCTCCACTTT
TRBD1	TRBJ2-3	NA	TRBV15	CATSSDRGLRDTQYF	TGTGCCACCAGCAGCGACAGGGGGCTGAGAGATACGCAGTATTTT
TRBD1	TRBJ1-1	few	TRBV5-1	CASSSGTGVMNTEAFF	TGCGCCAGCAGCTCCGGGACAGGGGTCATGAACACTGAAGCTTTCTTT
NA	TRBJ1-2	NA	TRBV13	CASSSAYYGYTF	TGTGCCAGCAGTTCAGCGTACTATGGCTACACCTTC
NA	TRBJ2-3	NA	TRBV25-1	CASSALSTDTQYF	TGTGCCAGCAGTGCCCTATCGACAGATACGCAGTATTTT
NA	TRBJ2-5	NA	TRBV30	CAWINRIQETQYF	TGTGCCTGGATTAACCGGATCCAAGAGACCCAGTACTTC
TRBD2	TRBJ2-1	NA	TRBV7-9	CASSLRGGAENEQFF	TGTGCCAGCAGCTTACGCGGGGGGGCGGAAAATGAGCAGTTCTTC
TRBD1	TRBJ1-1	NA	TRBV10-3	CATKATGGNTEAFF	TGTGCCACGAAGGCGACAGGGGGGAACACTGAAGCTTTCTTT
NA	TRBJ1-1	NA	TRBV7-8	CASSFAEAFF	TGTGCCAGCAGCTTCGCTGAAGCTTTCTTT
NA	TRBJ1-2	NA	TRBV29-1	CSVVGTVEGYTF	TGCAGCGTTGTAGGGACCGTGGAGGGCTACACCTTC
TRBD1	TRBJ1-2	NA	TRBV6-1	CASTRTGGVYGYTF	TGTGCCAGCACCAGGACAGGGGGTGTCTATGGCTACACCTTC
NA	TRBJ2-1	few	TRBV5-1	CASSGEVEQFF	TGCGCCAGCAGTGGCGAGGTTGAGCAGTTCTTC
TRBD1	TRBJ1-5	NA	TRBV6-1	CASDQGAGNQPQHF	TGTGCCAGCGATCAGGGGGCCGGTAATCAGCCCCAGCATTTT
NA	TRBJ1-6	NA	TRBV30	CAWSGHFNSPLHF	TGTGCCTGGAGTGGACACTTTAATTCACCCCTCCACTTT
NA	TRBJ1-1	NA	TRBV29-1	CSVEPSALGTEAFF	TGCAGCGTGGAACCCAGCGCCCTGGGCACTGAAGCTTTCTTT
NA	TRBJ1-6	NA	TRBV11-2	CASSLYTGVLHF	TGTGCCAGCAGCTTGTATACGGGCGTCCTCCACTTT
NA	TRBJ1-3	large	TRBV7-2	CASSPYGTSGNTIYF	TGTGCCAGCAGCCCCTATGGGACATCGGGAAACACCATATATTTT
NA	TRBJ1-1	NA	TRBV19	CASSGNRGVMNTEAFF	TGTGCCAGTAGCGGGAACAGAGGAGTCATGAACACTGAAGCTTTCTTT
NA	TRBJ1-1	NA	TRBV7-9	CASSLVRSSGGGSGTEAFF	TGTGCCAGCAGCTTAGTCCGTTCGTCTGGCGGGGGAAGTGGTACTGAAGCTTTCTTT
NA	TRBJ1-6	large	TRBV30	CAYNDNYNSPLHF	TGTGCCTACAACGACAACTATAATTCACCCCTCCACTTT
NA	TRBJ1-1	hyperexpanded	TRBV9	CASSLLDTMNTEAFF	TGTGCCAGCAGCCTGCTGGACACCATGAACACTGAAGCTTTCTTT
NA	TRBJ1-1	few	TRBV10-2	CASSEPGGMTEAFF	TGCGCCAGCAGTGAGCCCGGGGGAATGACTGAAGCTTTCTTT
NA	TRBJ1-3	NA	TRBV2	CASRDHTGNTIYF	TGTGCCAGCAGGGATCATACCGGAAACACCATATATTTT
NA	TRBJ1-5	NA	TRBV29-1	CSVVSGAGEPQHF	TGCAGCGTTGTTTCGGGGGCTGGGGAGCCCCAGCATTTT
TRBD1	TRBJ1-1	NA	TRBV10-2	CASSDGQDTEAFF	TGCGCCAGCAGTGACGGACAGGACACTGAAGCTTTCTTT
NA	TRBJ1-1	NA	TRBV7-9	CASSGGRDTEAFF	TGTGCCAGCAGCGGGGGGAGGGACACTGAAGCTTTCTTT
TRBD2	TRBJ2-1	NA	TRBV27	CASSSLLAVYNEQFF	TGTGCCAGCAGTTCCCTACTAGCGGTATACAATGAGCAGTTCTTC
NA	TRBJ1-6	NA	TRBV9	CASSVDGAGRNSPLHF	TGTGCCAGCAGCGTAGACGGGGCAGGAAGAAATTCACCCCTCCACTTT